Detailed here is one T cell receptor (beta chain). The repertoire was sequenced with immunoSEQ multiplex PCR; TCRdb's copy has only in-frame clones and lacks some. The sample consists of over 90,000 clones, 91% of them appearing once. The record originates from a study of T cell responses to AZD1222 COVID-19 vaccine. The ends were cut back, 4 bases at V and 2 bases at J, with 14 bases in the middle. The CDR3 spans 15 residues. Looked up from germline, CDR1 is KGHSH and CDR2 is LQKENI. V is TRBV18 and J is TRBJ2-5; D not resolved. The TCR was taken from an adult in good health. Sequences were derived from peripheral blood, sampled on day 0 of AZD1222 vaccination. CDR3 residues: CASSLQLGQQETQYF. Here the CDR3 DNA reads TGTGCCAGCTCACTACAATTGGGTCAACAAGAGACCCAGTACTTC.